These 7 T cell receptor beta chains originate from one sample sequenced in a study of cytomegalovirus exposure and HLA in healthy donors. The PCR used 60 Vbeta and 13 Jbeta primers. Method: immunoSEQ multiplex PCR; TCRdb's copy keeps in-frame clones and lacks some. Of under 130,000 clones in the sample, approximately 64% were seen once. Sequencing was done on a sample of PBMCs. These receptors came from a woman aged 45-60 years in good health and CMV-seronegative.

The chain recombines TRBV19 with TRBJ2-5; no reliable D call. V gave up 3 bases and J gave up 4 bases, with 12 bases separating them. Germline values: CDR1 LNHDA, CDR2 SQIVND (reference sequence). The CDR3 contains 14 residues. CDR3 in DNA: TGTGCCAGTAGTATTTTTGGCTCTCGAGAGACCCAGTACTTC. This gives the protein CASSIFGSRETQYF.

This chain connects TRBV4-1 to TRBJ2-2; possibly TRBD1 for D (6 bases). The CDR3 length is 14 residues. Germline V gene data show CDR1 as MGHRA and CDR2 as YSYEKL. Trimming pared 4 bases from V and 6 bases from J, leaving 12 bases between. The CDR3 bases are TGCGCCAGCAGCCTACGAACAGGGTCCGGGGAGCTGTTTTTT. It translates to CASSLRTGSGELFF.

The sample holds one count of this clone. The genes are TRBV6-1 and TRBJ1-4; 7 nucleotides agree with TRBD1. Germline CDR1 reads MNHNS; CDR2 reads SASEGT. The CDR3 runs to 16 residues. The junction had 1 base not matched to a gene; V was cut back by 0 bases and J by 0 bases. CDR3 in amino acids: CASSEAGTATNEKLFF. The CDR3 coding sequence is TGTGCCAGCAGTGAAGCTGGGACAGCAACTAATGAAAAACTGTTTTTT.

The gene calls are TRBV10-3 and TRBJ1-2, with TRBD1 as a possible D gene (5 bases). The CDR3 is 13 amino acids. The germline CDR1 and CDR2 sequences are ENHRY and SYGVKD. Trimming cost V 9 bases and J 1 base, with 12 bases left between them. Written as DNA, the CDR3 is TGTGCCATAAGGGGTAAGAATAACTATGGCTACACCTTC. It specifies CAIRGKNNYGYTF.

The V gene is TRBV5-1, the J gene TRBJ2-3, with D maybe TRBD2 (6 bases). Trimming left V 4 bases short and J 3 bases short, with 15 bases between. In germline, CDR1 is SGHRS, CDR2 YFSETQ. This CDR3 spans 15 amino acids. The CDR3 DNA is TGCGCCAGCAGCCCTGCGGGGACGGGGACAGATACGCAGTATTTT. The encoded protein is CASSPAGTGTDTQYF.

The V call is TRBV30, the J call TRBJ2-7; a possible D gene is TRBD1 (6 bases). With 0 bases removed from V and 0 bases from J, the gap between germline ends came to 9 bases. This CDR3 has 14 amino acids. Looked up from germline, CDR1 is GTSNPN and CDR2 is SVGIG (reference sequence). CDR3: CAWSVQQGSYEQYF. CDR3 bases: TGTGCCTGGAGTGTACAACAGGGCTCCTACGAGCAGTACTTC. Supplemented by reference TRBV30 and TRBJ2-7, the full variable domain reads SQTIHQWPATLVQPVGSPLSLECTVEGTSNPNLYWYRQAAGRGLQLLFYSVGIGQISSEVPQNLSASRPQDRQFILSSKKLLLSDSGFYLCAWSVQQGSYEQYFGPGTRLTVT.

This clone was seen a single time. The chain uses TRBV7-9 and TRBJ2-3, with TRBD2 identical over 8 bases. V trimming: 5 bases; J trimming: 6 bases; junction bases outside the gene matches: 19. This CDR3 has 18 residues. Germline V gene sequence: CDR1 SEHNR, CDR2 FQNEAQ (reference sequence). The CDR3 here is CASSKASHGGAIGDTQYF. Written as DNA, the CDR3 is TGTGCCAGCAGCAAAGCCTCCCACGGGGGGGCCATAGGGGATACGCAGTATTTT.